The 17 T cell receptor beta chains presented below share a single source sample, sequenced in a study of radiotherapy plus CTLA-4 blockade in lung cancer. Repertoires were generated with immunoSEQ multiplex PCR, while TCRdb's copy carries only in-frame clones and drops some. The sample includes about 39,000 clones, more than 70% seen only once; the top ten take roughly a quarter. Sequencing used peripheral blood, obtained from a patient treated with radiotherapy plus ipilimumab. The receptors here all came from a human donor with non-small cell lung cancer that progressed on radiotherapy plus ipilimumab.

This clone has a single count. The chain joins TRBV19 to TRBJ2-2; D is perhaps TRBD1 (6 bases). The CDR3 loop spans 15 amino acids. The V and J ends lost 5 bases and 6 bases respectively, with 16 bases between them. Germline V gene data show CDR1 as LNHDA and CDR2 as SQIVND (reference sequence). The CDR3 nucleotides are TGTGCCAGTAGTGTACAGGGTTCTTCCGCCGGGGAGCTGTTTTTT. Translating gives CASSVQGSSAGELFF.

V usage is TRBV5-4 and J usage is TRBJ2-5; D is unresolved. The V end lost 0 bases, the J end lost 1 base, and 4 bases lay between the germline ends. The CDR3 covers 13 residues. Per the germline V gene, CDR1 is SGHNT and CDR2 is YYREEE (reference sequence). The CDR3 DNA sequence: TGTGCCAGCAGCTTGGCCCTCCAAGAGACCCAGTACTTC. This gives the protein CASSLALQETQYF.

This clone showed up just once. The chain carries TRBV15 and TRBJ1-5; D call uncertain. CDR1 and CDR2 (germline): LNHNV, YYDKDF (reference sequence). This CDR3 comprises 14 residues. V lost 1 base and J lost 6, with 10 bases in between. The CDR3 spells CATSRVAATQPQHF. In DNA form, the CDR3 reads TGTGCCACCAGCAGAGTAGCAGCGACTCAGCCCCAGCATTTT.

V and J are TRBV5-1 and TRBJ2-3; TRBD2 matches at 13 bases. Germline values: CDR1 SGHRS, CDR2 YFSETQ. V shed 1 base and J 2 bases; nucleotides not matched to a gene: 13. The CDR3 totals 20 residues. Here the CDR3 reads CASSLRGWTSGGRTTDTQYF. The CDR3 DNA reads as TGCGCCAGCAGCTTGAGGGGGTGGACTAGCGGGGGCCGGACCACAGATACGCAGTATTTT.

The V and J genes are TRBV27 and TRBJ1-1; D is unclear. The ends were cut back, 3 bases at V and 6 bases at J, with 14 bases in the middle. Germline loops: CDR1 MNHEY, CDR2 SMNVEV (reference sequence). This CDR3 is 14 amino acids long. DNA for the CDR3: TGTGCCAGCAGTTTCCTAGGGAGGGAGGCTGAAGCTTTCTTT. This encodes CASSFLGREAEAFF.

This clone was found a few times. V gene TRBV7-9 combines with J gene TRBJ2-5; 9 bases are a match to TRBD2. V gave up 1 base and J gave up 7 bases; unmatched junction bases: 19. CDR3 size: 19 residues. Germline lookup yields CDR1 SEHNR and CDR2 FQNEAQ (reference sequence). The CDR3 is CASSLGSLAGPIRWGTQYF. CDR3 bases: TGTGCCAGCAGCTTAGGGTCCCTAGCGGGACCCATCCGCTGGGGGACCCAGTACTTC.

The rearrangement links TRBV2 to TRBJ1-1, with 8 bases that match TRBD1. The CDR3 is 14 amino acids. The germline V gene has CDR1 SNHLY and CDR2 FYNNEI. The ends lost 6 bases at V and 5 bases at J; junction bases unmatched: 8. This CDR3 is CASRKDRVGTEAFF. In nucleotides, the CDR3 is TGTGCCAGCAGGAAGGACAGGGTGGGGACTGAAGCTTTCTTT.

The J gene is TRBJ1-4, the V gene TRBV5-6; the D gene is possibly TRBD1 (6 bases). The CDR3 is 16 amino acids. From germline, CDR1 is SGHDT and CDR2 YYEEEE. Trimming removed 4 bases from V and 9 bases from J, with 22 bases in between. The CDR3 DNA reads as TGTGCCAGCAGCCCCGGCGGTGGGGGCCCCTCTCAAAAACTGTTTTTT. This encodes CASSPGGGGPSQKLFF. The entire variable domain, with the rest obtained from reference TRBV5-6 and TRBJ1-4, is as follows: DAGVTQSPTHLIKTRGQQVTLRCSPKSGHDTVSWYQQALGQGPQFIFQYYEEEERQRGNFPDRFSGHQFPNYSSELNVNALLLGDSALYLCASSPGGGGPSQKLFFGSGTQLSVL.

V usage is TRBV10-1 and J usage is TRBJ1-1; possible D gene TRBD1, 6 bases. Germline lookup yields CDR1 WNHNN and CDR2 SYGVQD (reference sequence). The CDR3 totals 14 residues. The V end lost 3 bases, the J end lost 6 bases, and 14 bases lay between the germline ends. The CDR3, as DNA: TGCGCCAGCAGTGAAACTACAGGGTTCGCTGAAGCTTTCTTT. As protein: CASSETTGFAEAFF.

This chain connects TRBV19 to TRBJ2-7; 7 bases map to TRBD1. V lost 5 bases and J lost 4; bases outside the gene matches: 11. There are 15 residues in the CDR3. Germline CDR1 reads LNHDA; CDR2 reads SQIVND (reference sequence). The CDR3 region is CASSPRTGPPYEQYF. For the CDR3, the DNA is TGTGCCAGTAGTCCGAGGACAGGCCCCCCATACGAGCAGTACTTC.

This clone was detected once. A junction end diverges from the germline sequence, so it may reflect a read error. This sequence joins TRBV6-1 and TRBJ2-7; maybe TRBD1 (5 bases). This CDR3 is built from 13 residues. Germline loops: CDR1 MNHNS, CDR2 SASEGT. The CDR3 reads CAGRVSAENEQYF. The CDR3 nucleotides are TGTGCCGGCAGGGTATCCGCTGAGAACGAGCAGTACTTC.

The chain links TRBV18 to TRBJ2-1; 12 bases are shared with TRBD1. The length of the CDR3 is 20 residues. Unmatched junction bases numbered 15, after V lost 3 bases and J lost 3 bases. Germline CDR1 reads KGHSH; CDR2 reads LQKENI. CDR3 protein: CASSPTGQGATNSHYNEQFF. Here the CDR3 DNA reads TGTGCCAGCTCACCCACGGGACAGGGGGCTACTAATTCCCACTACAATGAGCAGTTCTTC.

The V call is TRBV4-3, the J call TRBJ1-4; D perhaps matches TRBD1 (5 bases). Deletions cut 0 bases from V and 7 bases from J, with 6 bases between. The germline CDR1 and CDR2 sequences are LGHNA and YSLEER. The CDR3 loop spans 13 amino acids. The CDR3 here is CASSQDQGEKLFF. In DNA form, the CDR3 reads TGCGCCAGCAGCCAAGATCAGGGTGAAAAACTGTTTTTT.

This clone was seen a few times. This chain links TRBV4-3 with TRBJ1-3, with 8 bases identical to TRBD1. The germline V gene encodes CDR1 LGHNA and CDR2 YSLEER. The V and J ends lost 0 bases and 0 bases, in that order; junction bases with no gene match: 7. This CDR3 is built from 18 residues. The DNA of the CDR3 is TGCGCCAGCAGCCAAGATCTCGCAGGGGGCATCTCTGGAAACACCATATATTTT. The encoded protein is CASSQDLAGGISGNTIYF.

The sample holds one count of this clone. The chain links TRBV5-1 to TRBJ2-7; TRBD1 is a possible D gene (7 bases). The CDR3 sequence is 13 residues long. Per the germline V gene, CDR1 is SGHRS and CDR2 is YFSETQ. Trimming pared 0 bases from V and 6 bases from J, leaving 10 bases between. CDR3 in amino acids: CASSLGQGGEQYF. CDR3 nucleotide sequence: TGCGCCAGCAGCTTGGGGCAGGGGGGCGAGCAGTACTTC.

The chain combines TRBV5-1 with TRBJ2-7; a possible D gene is TRBD2 (6 bases). V was cut by 0 bases and J by 3 bases, with 10 bases left in between. The length of the CDR3 is 14 residues. Germline-derived CDR1 and CDR2 are SGHRS and YFSETQ. Here the CDR3 reads CASSLAGLNYEQYF. CDR3 DNA: TGCGCCAGCAGCTTGGCGGGACTCAACTACGAGCAGTACTTC.

J is TRBJ1-2 and V is TRBV29-1; TRBD1 might be the D (5 bases). Trimming took off 1 base at V and 6 bases at J, with 12 bases between the two ends. The CDR3 contains 13 residues. Germline CDR1 reads SQVTM; CDR2 reads ANQGSEA. DNA of the CDR3: TGCAGCGTTGAAGCAGGGAACCGAGATGGCTACACCTTC. It translates to CSVEAGNRDGYTF.